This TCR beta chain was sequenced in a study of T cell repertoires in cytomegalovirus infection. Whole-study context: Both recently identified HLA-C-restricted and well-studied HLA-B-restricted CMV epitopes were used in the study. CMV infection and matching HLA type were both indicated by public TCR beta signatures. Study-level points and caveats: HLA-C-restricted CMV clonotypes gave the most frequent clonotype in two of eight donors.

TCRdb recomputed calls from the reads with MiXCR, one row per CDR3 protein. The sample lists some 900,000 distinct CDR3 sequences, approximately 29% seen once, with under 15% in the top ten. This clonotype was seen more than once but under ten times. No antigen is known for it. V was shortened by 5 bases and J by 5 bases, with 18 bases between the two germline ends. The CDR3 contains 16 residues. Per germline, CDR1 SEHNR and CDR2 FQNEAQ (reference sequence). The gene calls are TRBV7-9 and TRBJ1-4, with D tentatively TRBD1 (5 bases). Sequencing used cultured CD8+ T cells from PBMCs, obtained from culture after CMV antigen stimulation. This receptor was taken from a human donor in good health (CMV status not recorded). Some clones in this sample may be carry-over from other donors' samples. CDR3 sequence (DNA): TGTGCCAGCAGCCTGAAAGGGGTTCTCCTCAATGAAAAACTGTTTTTT. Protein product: CASSLKGVLLNEKLFF.